This passage covers 15 T cell receptor beta chains from one sample sequenced in a study of blood T cells in healthy people across ages. A second PCR, run for about 7 to 11 cycles, used a sample-barcoded 5' primer plus a J-beta primer mix. TCRdb fed the 5' RACE reads into MiXCR, producing one record per CDR3 protein. The sample contains 760,000 or so distinct CDR3 sequences, about 25% of which appear only once. The sample also formed part of further work on T cells of mothers and their children.

The sequenced sample consisted of blood. The receptors originated from a boy between 10 and 17 years old in good health.

This clonotype has only a few counts. The chain combines TRBV5-1 with TRBJ1-4; 8 nucleotides align to TRBD1. CDR3 length: 15 residues. The germline CDR1 and CDR2 sequences are SGHRS and YFSETQ. Germline trimming cut 4 bases from V and 5 bases from J; bases unmatched to any gene: 7. CDR3 bases: TGCGCCAGCAGCCGGGCAGGGGGCGCGAATGAAAAACTGTTTTTT. Protein sequence: CASSRAGGANEKLFF. The full variable domain, rest sourced from reference TRBV5-1 and TRBJ1-4, is KAGVTQTPRYLIKTRGQQVTLSCSPISGHRSVSWYQQTPGQGLQFLFEYFSETQRNKGNFPGRFSGRQFSNSRSEMNVSTLELGDSALYLCASSRAGGANEKLFFGSGTQLSVL.

The genes are TRBV20-1 and TRBJ2-1; no reliable D call. Trimming cost V 6 bases and J 7 bases, with 16 bases left between them. The CDR3 length is 13 residues. Germline V gene data show CDR1 as DFQATT and CDR2 as SNEGSKA (reference sequence). CDR3 bases: TGCAGTGCACCGACTGGGATGGGAAATGAGCAGTTCTTC. Protein sequence: CSAPTGMGNEQFF.

This clonotype has just a few counts. The chain recombines TRBV7-2 with TRBJ2-4; weak D call: TRBD1 (6 bases). V lost 3 bases and J lost 3, with 9 bases in between. CDR3 length equals 14 residues. CDR1 and CDR2 (germline): SGHTA, FQGNSA. The CDR3 region has the DNA TGTGCCAGCAGCTTCAGAGGGGGCAAAAACATTCAGTACTTC. This gives the protein CASSFRGGKNIQYF.

About this clonotype itself: The CDR3 carries no conserved terminal phenylalanine or tryptophan, so it likely arises from a read error. This rearrangement joins TRBV5-1 to TRBJ2-1; TRBD2 matches at 8 bases. The CDR3 sequence is 16 residues long. V lost 3 bases and J lost 3; bases outside the gene matches: 8. Looked up from germline, CDR1 is SGHRS and CDR2 is YFSETQ. CDR3 residues: CASSWGPGLDYNEQFL. CDR3 sequence (DNA): TGCGCCAGCAGCTGGGGACCGGGACTAGACTACAATGAGCAGTTCCTC.

In its sample, this clonotype was seen a few times. The chain links TRBV29-1 to TRBJ1-1, with D possibly being TRBD1 (5 bases). V gave up 3 bases and J gave up 4 bases, with 15 bases separating them. CDR3 length: 14 amino acids. The V gene's germline CDR1 is SQVTM and CDR2 ANQGSEA. CDR3 nucleotides: TGCAGCGTTGAGGTTTACCAGGGAGGCACTGAAGCTTTCTTT. This encodes CSVEVYQGGTEAFF.

This chain connects TRBV4-1 to TRBJ2-3, with 12 bases matching TRBD2. The CDR3 is 16 amino acids. J gave up 6 bases and V 4 bases, and 8 bases lay outside the gene matches. Germline V gives CDR1 MGHRA, CDR2 YSYEKL. CDR3 amino acids: CASSPRLAGVDDTQYF. In DNA form, the CDR3 reads TGCGCCAGCAGCCCGAGACTAGCGGGAGTAGATGATACGCAGTATTTT.

This clonotype has more than one count but fewer than ten. The chain has TRBV7-2 and TRBJ2-5; maybe TRBD1 (5 bases). This CDR3 has 18 residues. The V gene lost 2 bases and the J gene lost 5 bases, with 24 bases spanning the gap. Germline-derived CDR1 and CDR2 are SGHTA and FQGNSA. For the CDR3, the DNA is TGTGCCAGCAGCTTAAAAACTTCCTGGGGCATACCTGGGGAGACCCAGTACTTC. This gives the protein CASSLKTSWGIPGETQYF.

This clonotype was counted only a few times. J is TRBJ2-7 and V is TRBV11-3, with 8 bases lining up with TRBD1. The CDR3 loop spans 17 amino acids. The ends lost 1 base at V and 1 base at J; junction bases unmatched: 9. CDR1 is SGHNT, CDR2 YENEEA, per germline. The CDR3 here is CASSLGPGTGFSYEQYF. CDR3 coding DNA: TGTGCCAGCAGCTTAGGTCCGGGGACAGGATTTTCCTACGAGCAGTACTTC.

The chain combines TRBV11-2 with TRBJ2-7, with D possibly being TRBD1 (5 bases). V lost 5 bases and J lost 0, with 23 bases in between. The CDR3 is 18 amino acids. Germline V gene data show CDR1 as SGHAT and CDR2 as FQNNGV. The CDR3: CASSPRPLAGMSSYEQYF. The CDR3 DNA follows: TGTGCCAGCAGCCCGCGACCCTTGGCAGGGATGAGCTCCTACGAGCAGTACTTC. Using reference TRBV11-2 and TRBJ2-7 for the parts outside the CDR3, the full variable domain is EAGVAQSPRYKIIEKRQSVAFWCNPISGHATLYWYQQILGQGPKLLIQFQNNGVVDDSQLPKDRFSAERLKGVDSTLKIQPAKLEDSAVYLCASSPRPLAGMSSYEQYFGPGTRLTVT.

The CDR3 bases are TGCAGCGGCGGGACTAGCGGGCTCAATGAGCAGTTCTTC. As protein: CSGGTSGLNEQFF. This chain links TRBV29-1 with TRBJ2-1; 12 bases are shared with TRBD2. V lost 7 bases to trimming and J lost 6 bases; unmatched junction nucleotides: 4. The CDR3 consists of 13 residues. Germline V lookup: CDR1 SQVTM, CDR2 ANQGSEA.

This clonotype came up many times. This chain uses TRBV7-2 with TRBJ2-3, with 10 bases lining up with TRBD2. Germline V gene sequence: CDR1 SGHTA, CDR2 FQGNSA. V trimming: 3 bases; J trimming: 6 bases; junction bases outside the gene matches: 6. This CDR3 has 15 residues. The CDR3 DNA sequence: TGTGCCAGCAGCTTTACTAGCGGGGAGTATGATACGCAGTATTTT. The encoded protein is CASSFTSGEYDTQYF.

This clonotype has a single count. The rearrangement uses TRBV29-1 and TRBJ1-6, with TRBD1 identical over 9 bases. Germline V gene lookup returns CDR1 SQVTM and CDR2 ANQGSEA. This CDR3 has 13 residues. The V and J ends lost 7 bases and 9 bases, in that order; junction bases with no gene match: 7. CDR3 sequence reads: CSAGQGLGSPLHF. In DNA form, the CDR3 reads TGCAGCGCAGGACAGGGGTTGGGTTCACCCCTCCACTTT. Full variable domain (outside the CDR3, taken from reference TRBV29-1 and TRBJ1-6): SAVISQKPSRDICQRGTSLTIQCQVDSQVTMMFWYRQQPGQSLTLIATANQGSEATYESGFVIDKFPISRPNLTFSTLTVSNMSPEDSSIYLCSAGQGLGSPLHFGNGTRLTVT.

The chain links TRBV29-1 to TRBJ2-4, with D perhaps matching TRBD2 (6 bases). CDR1 and CDR2 (germline): SQVTM, ANQGSEA. The CDR3 is 13 amino acids. The V gene lost 3 bases and the J gene lost 4 bases, with 10 bases spanning the gap. The DNA of the CDR3 is TGCAGCGTTGAGGCGGGGAGGAAAAACATTCAGTACTTC. Translated: CSVEAGRKNIQYF.

This clonotype has a handful of counts. V gene TRBV12-3 or TRBV12-4 combines with J gene TRBJ2-5, with TRBD2 matching over 9 bases. This CDR3 contains 15 residues. V dropped 4 bases and J dropped 3; count of bases not matched to a gene: 6. The CDR3 region has the DNA TGTGCCAGCAGTTATAGCGGGGGACACGAAGAGACCCAGTACTTC. Translated, it gives CASSYSGGHEETQYF.

The CDR3 coding sequence is TGCAGTGCTAGAGGCGTGGGTGGCACAGATACGCAGTATTTT. The encoded protein is CSARGVGGTDTQYF. The genes are TRBV20-1 and TRBJ2-3; D unresolved. The CDR3 is 14 residues long. The V gene lost 1 base and the J gene lost 1 base, with 9 bases spanning the gap. Germline-derived CDR1 and CDR2 are DFQATT and SNEGSKA (reference sequence).